The 12 T cell receptor beta chains below were found in one sample sequenced in a study of cytomegalovirus exposure and HLA in healthy donors. The PCR contained 60 Vbeta and 13 Jbeta primers. Assay used: immunoSEQ multiplex PCR; TCRdb lists only in-frame clones, some missing. This sample has 150,000 to 200,000 clones, with around 79% found just once. The sample consisted of PBMCs. These TCRs come from a woman in her fifties or sixties in good health and CMV-seronegative.

The rearrangement uses TRBV2 and TRBJ2-7; D remains unclear. V was shortened by 2 bases and J by 4 bases, with 6 bases between the two germline ends. The length of the CDR3 is 12 residues. Germline CDR1 reads SNHLY; CDR2 reads FYNNEI. CDR3 bases: TGTGCCAGCAGTGAAAGCCGGTACGAGCAGTACTTC. Translated: CASSESRYEQYF.

The V call is TRBV9, the J call TRBJ1-2, with a possible D match to TRBD1 (6 bases). Per the germline V gene, CDR1 is SGDLS and CDR2 is YYNGEE. The ends were cut back, 4 bases at V and 7 bases at J, with 20 bases in the middle. The CDR3 runs to 15 residues. The DNA of the CDR3 is TGTGCCAGCAGCCGATTGGGGGCGCGGCTGGGTGGCTACACCTTC. As protein: CASSRLGARLGGYTF.

V and J are TRBV5-1 and TRBJ1-1, with no clear D. CDR1 is SGHRS, CDR2 YFSETQ, per germline. This CDR3 spans 14 amino acids. V lost 1 base and J lost 2, with 9 bases in between. In DNA, the CDR3 is TGCGCCAGCAGCTTGAGAGAGTTAAACACTGAAGCTTTCTTT. Residues: CASSLRELNTEAFF.

The chain is built from TRBV18 and TRBJ1-6; D gene unclear. V was clipped by 5 bases and J by 6 bases, with 11 bases between them. Germline values: CDR1 KGHSH, CDR2 LQKENI. This CDR3 spans 14 amino acids. The CDR3 DNA sequence: TGTGCCAGCTCATCGCGGCAGACTAATTCACCCCTCCACTTT. It encodes CASSSRQTNSPLHF.

This chain joins TRBV5-1 and TRBJ2-1; 8 bases fit TRBD1. The CDR3 spans 15 residues. Trimming at V came to 4 bases and at J to 3 bases, leaving 6 bases not matched to a gene. Germline CDR1 SGHRS, CDR2 YFSETQ. CDR3 DNA: TGCGCCAGCAGCCCCAGACAGGGGAGCTACAATGAGCAGTTCTTC. Translated, it gives CASSPRQGSYNEQFF.

The rearrangement joins TRBV6-5 to TRBJ2-5; 10 bases fit TRBD1. TRBJ2-7 matches the DNA end more closely, so the J call is doubtful. The CDR3 has 13 amino acids. CDR1 and CDR2 from the germline V gene are MNHEY and SVGAGI. The CDR3 DNA follows: TGTGCCAGCAGGTACCGGACAGGGGGCGAGCAGTACTTC. Its translation: CASRYRTGGEQYF.

V and J are TRBV15 and TRBJ2-5, with 8 bases fitting TRBD1. Losses at the gene ends were 8 bases for V and 2 bases for J; bases not matched to a gene: 10. The CDR3 runs to 15 residues. The germline CDR1 and CDR2 sequences are LNHNV and YYDKDF (reference sequence). CDR3 loop: CATGLDRGGQETQYF. The CDR3 nucleotides read TGTGCCACCGGCCTCGACAGGGGAGGTCAAGAGACCCAGTACTTC.

The rearrangement uses TRBV12-5 and TRBJ1-1; no reliable D call. The germline V gene has CDR1 LGHNT and CDR2 FRNRAP. V was trimmed by 2 bases and J by 7 bases, leaving 14 bases between them. The CDR3 contains 14 residues. The CDR3 sequence is CASGLLPSRGEAFF. In DNA form, the CDR3 reads TGTGCTAGTGGTTTGTTACCCTCCCGGGGTGAAGCTTTCTTT.

This clone was observed a handful of times. V usage is TRBV5-6 and J usage is TRBJ2-7; D may be TRBD2 (5 bases). Trimming removed 5 bases at V and 0 bases at J, with 15 bases between. This CDR3 is 15 amino acids long. CDR1 and CDR2 from the germline V gene are SGHDT and YYEEEE. The CDR3 region is CASRQRTGNSYEQYF. CDR3 in DNA: TGTGCCAGCAGGCAACGGACGGGGAACTCCTACGAGCAGTACTTC.

This rearrangement joins TRBV5-8 to TRBJ2-7, with D possibly matching TRBD2 (6 bases). The germline CDR1 and CDR2 sequences are SGHTS and YDEGEE. The CDR3 length is 14 residues. V gave up 4 bases and J gave up 4 bases, with 15 bases separating them. Here the CDR3 DNA reads TGTGCCAGCAGCCGGGGACCGGCGGGATACGAGCAGTACTTC. It translates to CASSRGPAGYEQYF.

V is TRBV7-3 and J is TRBJ2-1, with TRBD2 matching 9 bases. The V gene end was trimmed by 6 bases and the J gene end by 9 bases; junction bases not matched to a gene: 9. The V gene's germline CDR1 is SGHTA and CDR2 FQGTGA. The CDR3 runs 14 residues. CDR3 sequence: CASRQGGAGGEQFF. DNA for the CDR3: TGTGCCAGCAGGCAGGGAGGAGCGGGGGGTGAGCAGTTCTTC. Drawing the rest from reference TRBV7-3 and TRBJ2-1, the complete variable domain is GAGVSQTPSNKVTEKGKYVELRCDPISGHTALYWYRQSLGQGPEFLIYFQGTGAADDSGLPNDRFFAVRPEGSVSTLKIQRTERGDSAVYLCASRQGGAGGEQFFGPGTRLTVL.

This chain joins TRBV5-6 and TRBJ1-1; 7 bases agree with TRBD1. Germline V CDR1 and CDR2: SGHDT, YYEEEE. V gave up 4 bases and J gave up 7 bases; unmatched junction bases: 10. CDR3 length equals 14 residues. The CDR3 nucleotides read TGTGCCAGCAGCCAATACGACAGGGAGGATGAAGCTTTCTTT. It yields the protein CASSQYDREDEAFF.